The next 21 T cell receptor beta chains were all read from a single sample in a study of CXCR3-negative and CXCR3-positive naive CD8 T cells. UMI labels and 5' RACE were used to prepare the TRB cDNA libraries. TCRdb re-called the 5' RACE reads; one entry per CDR3 protein, DNA not given. Its table lists fewer than 65,000 distinct CDR3 sequences. Their recognized antigens are unknown. Regarding the study as a whole: Naive CXCR3-positive cells had TRB CDR3s more hydrophobic than those of CXCR3-negative naive cells.

Specimen: naive CXCR3+ CD8+ T cells from blood. Subset: CD45RO-CCR7+CD27+CD95- naive CD8+ T cells expressing CXCR3 (TNR3+). These receptors came from a human donor in good health. Some clones in this sample may be carry-over from other donors' samples.

The CDR3 here is CASSFVPDTQYF. The chain recombines TRBV7-9 with TRBJ2-3; TCRdb selects TRBD1, and the lack of DNA leaves this call unchecked. Germline V gene data show CDR1 as SEHNR and CDR2 as FQNEAQ (reference sequence). The CDR3 is made up of 12 amino acids. Filled out from reference TRBV7-9 and TRBJ2-3, the complete variable domain reads DTGVSQNPRHKITKRGQNVTFRCDPISEHNRLYWYRQTLGQGPEFLTYFQNEAQLEKSRLLSDRFSAERPKGSFSTLEIQRTEQGDSAMYLCASSFVPDTQYFGPGTRLTVL.

The chain couples TRBV11-3 to TRBJ2-1; TCRdb lists TRBD1, though no DNA is available to test this call. The CDR3 covers 13 residues. CDR1 and CDR2 from the germline V gene are SGHNT and YENEEA. CDR3 sequence reads: CASSLPPYNEQFF.

V is TRBV12-5 and J is TRBJ1-1; checking the TCRdb D call of TRBD1 is not possible without DNA. The germline CDR1 and CDR2 sequences are LGHNT and FRNRAP. The CDR3 is 13 residues long. Here the CDR3 reads CASGRDTTDEAFF.

The chain combines TRBV27 with TRBJ2-3; the TRBD1 assignment by TCRdb is unverifiable without DNA. The CDR3 is 18 amino acids. The V gene's germline CDR1 is MNHEY and CDR2 SMNVEV (reference sequence). CDR3: CASSDDYPGDSFQSAQYF.

V and J are TRBV29-1 and TRBJ2-5; as DNA is missing, the TRBD2 call by TCRdb cannot be tested. Germline V gives CDR1 SQVTM, CDR2 ANQGSEA. This CDR3 spans 17 amino acids. The CDR3 reads CSAGDLGTSGREETQYF.

The chain links TRBV29-1 to TRBJ2-7; TCRdb selects TRBD1, and the lack of DNA leaves this call unchecked. Germline lookup yields CDR1 SQVTM and CDR2 ANQGSEA. The CDR3 spans 14 residues. This CDR3 reads CSVEGTGGWDEQYF.

The chain recombines TRBV6-6 with TRBJ2-1; TCRdb lists TRBD2, though no DNA is available to test this call. Germline V lookup: CDR1 MNHNY, CDR2 SVGAGI (reference sequence). The CDR3 is 15 residues long. The CDR3 sequence is CASSYFAGGHNEQFF.

The chain joins TRBV20-1 to TRBJ1-2; lacking DNA, the TRBD1 call made by TCRdb goes unchecked. Germline CDR1 and CDR2: DFQATT and SNEGSKA (reference sequence). The CDR3 spans 15 residues. The CDR3 loop reads CSARFQGEINYGYTF.

This rearrangement joins TRBV28 to TRBJ1-5; TCRdb designates TRBD1, a call that cannot be tested without DNA. The CDR3 totals 17 residues. Germline V gives CDR1 MDHEN, CDR2 SYDVKM. CDR3 sequence: CASSLGRQGLSNQPQHF.

The chain uses TRBV28 and TRBJ2-7; there is no DNA to check the TCRdb D call of TRBD1. The CDR3 runs 15 residues. The germline CDR1 and CDR2 sequences are MDHEN and SYDVKM. CDR3 region: CASSFVDRGTGEQYF.

The J gene is TRBJ2-5, the V gene TRBV7-6; TCRdb designates TRBD1, a call that cannot be tested without DNA. The CDR3 covers 14 residues. Germline V gene data show CDR1 as SGHVS and CDR2 as FNYEAQ. CDR3 loop: CASSFWTEEETQYF.

V usage is TRBV29-1 and J usage is TRBJ2-3; checking the TCRdb D call of TRBD1 is not possible without DNA. CDR1 SQVTM and CDR2 ANQGSEA come from the germline V gene. The CDR3 runs 14 residues. CDR3 amino acids: CSVAGTGRTDTQYF.

The chain combines TRBV29-1 with TRBJ2-7; TCRdb indicates TRBD2, and absent DNA this call remains unverified. Germline V gene sequence: CDR1 SQVTM, CDR2 ANQGSEA. The CDR3 is 13 amino acids. The chain's CDR3 is CSVGLAGFYEQYF.

This chain links TRBV9 with TRBJ1-2; TCRdb lists TRBD1, though no DNA is available to test this call. Per germline, CDR1 SGDLS and CDR2 YYNGEE. The CDR3 runs to 15 residues. The CDR3 region is CASSVGQGETDGYTF. The variable domain in full, with the rest retrieved from reference TRBV9 and TRBJ1-2, is DSGVTQTPKHLITATGQRVTLRCSPRSGDLSVYWYQQSLDQGLQFLIQYYNGEERAKGNILERFSAQQFPDLHSELNLSSLELGDSALYFCASSVGQGETDGYTFGSGTRLTVV.

This chain connects TRBV7-2 to TRBJ1-2; TCRdb returns TRBD1, unconfirmable since there is no DNA. CDR3 length equals 16 residues. Germline loops: CDR1 SGHTA, CDR2 FQGNSA. CDR3 sequence reads: CASSPPGQGASYGYTF. Full variable domain (rest looked up from reference TRBV7-2 and TRBJ1-2): GAGVSQSPSNKVTEKGKDVELRCDPISGHTALYWYRQSLGQGLEFLIYFQGNSAPDKSGLPSDRFSAERTGGSVSTLTIQRTQQEDSAVYLCASSPPGQGASYGYTFGSGTRLTVV.

The chain uses TRBV9 and TRBJ2-1; no DNA is available, so the TRBD2 call from TCRdb remains unchecked. Per the germline V gene, CDR1 is SGDLS and CDR2 is YYNGEE. The CDR3 has 15 amino acids. CDR3 region: CASSSRPAGNNEQFF.

The CDR3: CASSSGGGATDTQYF. This chain connects TRBV7-3 to TRBJ2-3; the TRBD2 assignment by TCRdb is unverifiable without DNA. The CDR3 loop spans 15 amino acids. The V gene's germline CDR1 is SGHTA and CDR2 FQGTGA.

The chain uses TRBV27 and TRBJ2-3; TCRdb gives TRBD1 as the D gene, but with no DNA this cannot be confirmed. The CDR3 has 14 residues. CDR1 MNHEY and CDR2 SMNVEV come from the germline V gene (reference sequence). The CDR3 reads CASSWGVRGHTQYF.

The chain carries TRBV5-1 and TRBJ2-7; absent DNA, TCRdb's TRBD1 call cannot be checked. The length of the CDR3 is 13 residues. The V gene's germline CDR1 is SGHRS and CDR2 YFSETQ. This chain's CDR3 is CASSWGQAYEQYF.

The chain has TRBV13 and TRBJ1-1; TCRdb returns TRBD1, unconfirmable since there is no DNA. The CDR3 runs to 17 residues. Per germline, CDR1 PRHDT and CDR2 FYEKMQ (reference sequence). The CDR3 loop reads CASSLEGRGYANTEAFF.

The chain combines TRBV28 with TRBJ2-3; TCRdb's assignment of TRBD1 cannot be checked, as there is no DNA. Germline assignment: CDR1 MDHEN and CDR2 SYDVKM. CDR3 size: 16 residues. CDR3 amino acids: CASSLRRPVHTDTQYF.